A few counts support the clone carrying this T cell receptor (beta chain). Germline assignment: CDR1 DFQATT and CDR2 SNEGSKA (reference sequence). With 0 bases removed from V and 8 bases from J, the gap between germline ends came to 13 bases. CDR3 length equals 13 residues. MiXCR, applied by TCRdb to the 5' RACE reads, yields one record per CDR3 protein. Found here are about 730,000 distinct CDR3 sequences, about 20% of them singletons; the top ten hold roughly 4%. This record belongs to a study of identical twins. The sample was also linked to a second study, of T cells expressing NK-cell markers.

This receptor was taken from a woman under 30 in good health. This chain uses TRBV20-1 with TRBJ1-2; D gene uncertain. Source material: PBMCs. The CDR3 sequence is CSARDQVRIGYTF. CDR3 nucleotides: TGCAGTGCTAGAGATCAGGTGCGGATCGGCTACACCTTC.